The clone carrying this TCR beta chain was counted only a few times. These data originate in a study of blood T cell repertoires in COVID-19. Study as a whole: PBMCs, B-cell-depleted T cells, or T cells were the source of the cDNA or gDNA that made up the material.

The assay was immunoSEQ multiplex PCR, and TCRdb's table has in-frame clones only and misses some. The table lists about 370,000 clones, roughly 90% of them singletons, with about 0.78% in the top ten. The age range of participants was about 18 to 89 years, with residence in roughly 25 US areas. Participant-given clinical history determined each cohort assignment. This clonotype was sampled from a woman in her forties who had been exposed to COVID-19. Sequenced input: PBMCs or T cells enriched from blood (not recorded which).

In nucleotides, the CDR3 is TGCGCCAGCAGCCAAGATTCCACTATTGGGGGGGAGCTGTTTTTT. Protein: CASSQDSTIGGELFF. The chain carries TRBV4-3 and TRBJ2-2; the D is unclear. In germline, CDR1 is LGHNA, CDR2 YSLEER. This CDR3 is 15 amino acids long. V was trimmed by 0 bases and J by 8 bases, leaving 13 bases between them.